This T cell receptor beta chain emerged from a study of T cell repertoires in cytomegalovirus infection. About the study: CMV infection and matching HLA type were both indicated by public TCR beta signatures. The study's findings and limits: HLA-C-restricted CMV clonotypes gave the most frequent clonotype in two of eight donors. Adding up the frequency of public TCR beta families identified people who carried CMV plus the relevant HLA.

MiXCR, run by TCRdb on the reads, gives a single entry per CDR3 protein. This table holds more than 400,000 distinct CDR3 sequences, 26% found once. A word on this clonotype: Its antigen is currently unknown.

Trimming cost V 0 bases and J 6 bases, with 8 bases left between them. The germline V gene has CDR1 DFQATT and CDR2 SNEGSKA (reference sequence). The CDR3 has 12 residues. The chain is built from TRBV20-1 and TRBJ1-1; the D gene is possibly TRBD1 (5 bases). The TCR was taken from a human donor in good health (CMV status not recorded). Some clones in this sample may be carry-over from other donors' samples. The sequenced sample was PBMCs. The CDR3 bases are TGCAGTGCTAGAGATAAGGGACCTGAAGCTTTCTTT. Its translation: CSARDKGPEAFF.